Below, 28 T cell receptor beta chains from the same sample are listed, as sequenced in a study of blood T cell repertoires in COVID-19. Data came from immunoSEQ multiplex PCR; TCRdb stores just in-frame clones and leaves some out. The sample records roughly 130,000 clones, about four fifths being singletons. The specimen sequenced was peripheral blood. Every receptor here comes from a man between 60 and 70 years old with active or convalescent COVID-19.

This chain connects TRBV24-1 to TRBJ2-1; D call uncertain. CDR1 and CDR2 from the germline V gene are KGHDR and SFDVKD. The CDR3 consists of 13 residues. Between the trimmed V and J ends, which lost 1 base and 13 bases, there was a span of 13 bases. CDR3 residues: CATSDLERPKQFF. Here the CDR3 DNA reads TGTGCCACCAGTGATTTAGAGCGTCCTAAACAGTTCTTC.

The gene calls are TRBV6-1 and TRBJ2-2, with 8 bases lining up with TRBD1. Germline CDR1 and CDR2: MNHNS and SASEGT. With V trimmed by 3 bases and J by 6 bases, 6 bases remained unmatched. This CDR3 contains 15 residues. CDR3 region: CASSDQGALSGELFF. The CDR3 DNA follows: TGTGCCAGCAGTGATCAGGGGGCTTTGTCCGGGGAGCTGTTTTTT.

The rearrangement joins TRBV6-5 to TRBJ1-5, with unresolved D. V lost 8 bases and J 1 base, leaving 12 bases between the germline ends. The CDR3 runs 14 residues. The V gene's germline CDR1 is MNHEY and CDR2 SVGAGI. The CDR3 loop reads CASRGRISNQPQHF. The CDR3 DNA sequence: TGTGCCAGCCGAGGTAGGATCAGCAATCAGCCCCAGCATTTT.

The rearrangement uses TRBV2 and TRBJ1-5; the D gene is possibly TRBD1 (6 bases). The CDR3 length is 14 residues. V was clipped by 4 bases and J by 7 bases, with 14 bases between them. Germline lookup yields CDR1 SNHLY and CDR2 FYNNEI. The CDR3: CASSVTSRGQPQHF. The CDR3 DNA is TGTGCCAGCAGTGTCACGTCCAGGGGCCAGCCCCAGCATTTT.

This clone was seen only once. The chain joins TRBV25-1 to TRBJ2-1; 9 nucleotides agree with TRBD1. The germline V gene encodes CDR1 MGHDK and CDR2 SYGVNS. CDR3 length: 14 amino acids. V shed 7 bases, J shed 5 bases, and the junction held 6 bases outside the gene matches. The CDR3 bases are TGTGCCAGCAATCCGGGACAGGGACACAATGAGCAGTTCTTC. Residues: CASNPGQGHNEQFF.

The chain links TRBV20-1 to TRBJ2-7, with 8 bases matching TRBD1. This CDR3 contains 16 residues. Losses at the gene ends were 3 bases for V and 3 bases for J; bases not matched to a gene: 13. Looked up from germline, CDR1 is DFQATT and CDR2 is SNEGSKA (reference sequence). CDR3 residues: CSASTGTGGSSYEQYF. CDR3 nucleotides: TGCAGTGCTAGTACCGGGACAGGAGGCTCTAGCTACGAGCAGTACTTC.

This chain connects TRBV29-1 to TRBJ1-5; TRBD1 matches 9 bases. CDR3 length: 13 residues. The junction had 5 bases not matched to a gene; V was cut back by 5 bases and J by 6 bases. CDR1 and CDR2 (germline): SQVTM, ANQGSEA. CDR3 in DNA: TGCAGCGTTACACAGGGGGCGAGTCAGCCCCAGCATTTT. Its translation: CSVTQGASQPQHF.

V gene TRBV6-5 combines with J gene TRBJ2-3; a possible D gene is TRBD2 (7 bases). The germline V gene has CDR1 MNHEY and CDR2 SVGAGI. V was cut by 4 bases and J by 6 bases, with 8 bases left in between. This CDR3 has 12 amino acids. The CDR3 nucleotides read TGTGCCAGCAGTTGGGGGGGCGATACGCAGTATTTT. Protein: CASSWGGDTQYF.

This clone has only a few counts. The chain couples TRBV7-9 to TRBJ2-7; tentative D call: TRBD2 (6 bases). The CDR3 has 14 residues. The ends were cut back, 7 bases at V and 2 bases at J, with 15 bases in the middle. In germline, CDR1 is SEHNR, CDR2 FQNEAQ (reference sequence). The CDR3 sequence: CASKSDSGTYEQYF. The CDR3 bases are TGTGCCAGCAAGTCGGATAGCGGAACCTACGAGCAGTACTTC.

On this clone: Compared with germline, one end of the junction differs, possibly owing to a read error. The CDR3 loop reads CASSVAREGMNRYTF. CDR3 DNA: TGTGCCAGCAGCGTAGCTAGGGAGGGAATGAATCGCTACACCTTC. V gene TRBV7-2 combines with J gene TRBJ1-2, with D unclear. Germline loops: CDR1 SGHTA, CDR2 FQGNSA. The CDR3 consists of 15 residues.

The table lists this clone with a few counts. The chain uses TRBV6-4 and TRBJ2-1, with 7 nucleotides matching TRBD2. The CDR3 contains 13 residues. The V gene end was trimmed by 5 bases and the J gene end by 3 bases; junction bases not matched to a gene: 1. Per germline, CDR1 MRHNA and CDR2 SNTAGT. The CDR3 protein is CASSSGIYNEQFF. CDR3 bases: TGTGCCAGCAGTAGCGGGATCTACAATGAGCAGTTCTTC.

The chain combines TRBV5-1 with TRBJ2-5; D is unresolved. CDR1 and CDR2 from the germline V gene are SGHRS and YFSETQ. The CDR3 contains 13 residues. With 2 bases removed from V and 1 base from J, the gap between germline ends came to 6 bases. As DNA, the CDR3 is TGCGCCAGCAGCTTACAGAGCCAAGAGACCCAGTACTTC. Protein: CASSLQSQETQYF.

The V gene is TRBV11-2, the J gene TRBJ2-1; 13 bases agree with TRBD2. Germline loops: CDR1 SGHAT, CDR2 FQNNGV. This CDR3 has 18 residues. The J segment lost 0 bases and the V segment lost 5 bases, leaving 7 bases of the junction unmatched. The CDR3 sequence is CASSPGTSGIFSYNEQFF. For the CDR3, the DNA is TGTGCCAGCAGCCCCGGGACTAGCGGGATATTCTCCTACAATGAGCAGTTCTTC.

The chain employs TRBV9 and TRBJ2-3; 10 nucleotides line up with TRBD2. Germline CDR1 is SGDLS and CDR2 is YYNGEE. V lost 2 bases and J lost 5; bases outside the gene matches: 5. CDR3 length equals 15 residues. This CDR3 reads CASSVRAGGLDTQYF. DNA for the CDR3: TGTGCCAGCAGCGTTAGAGCGGGAGGGCTAGATACGCAGTATTTT.

The sample holds a few counts of this clone. The J gene is TRBJ2-3, the V gene TRBV25-1; the D is unclear. The CDR3 runs 16 residues. Germline-derived CDR1 and CDR2 are MGHDK and SYGVNS. With 3 bases removed from V and 2 bases from J, the gap between germline ends came to 15 bases. CDR3 loop: CASSESPNSFTDTQYF. The CDR3 bases are TGTGCCAGCAGTGAGAGCCCTAACTCCTTCACAGATACGCAGTATTTT. Full variable domain (rest looked up from reference TRBV25-1 and TRBJ2-3): EADIYQTPRYLVIGTGKKITLECSQTMGHDKMYWYQQDPGMELHLIHYSYGVNSTEKGDLSSESTVSRIRTEHFPLTLESARPSHTSQYLCASSESPNSFTDTQYFGPGTRLTVL.

The genes are TRBV28 and TRBJ1-1; 8 bases agree with TRBD1. Germline V gives CDR1 MDHEN, CDR2 SYDVKM. V lost 8 bases to trimming and J lost 11 bases; unmatched junction nucleotides: 25. This CDR3 spans 17 amino acids. CDR3: CASVGGNLQASGGQAFF. As DNA, the CDR3 is TGTGCCAGCGTTGGGGGTAATCTACAAGCCTCAGGGGGCCAGGCTTTCTTT.

The genes are TRBV29-1 and TRBJ2-1, with 11 nucleotides matching TRBD2. The CDR3 is 16 residues long. Germline V CDR1 and CDR2: SQVTM, ANQGSEA. Losses at the gene ends were 0 bases for V and 3 bases for J; bases not matched to a gene: 4. CDR3 in amino acids: CSVEDFSGRGYNEQFF. DNA of the CDR3: TGCAGCGTTGAAGATTTTAGCGGGAGGGGCTACAATGAGCAGTTCTTC.

The chain links TRBV21-1 to TRBJ2-1; whether TRBD1, the table's D call, matches the DNA was not checked. TRBV21-1 represents a pseudogene. The CDR3 is 14 residues long. The CDR3 sequence: CASPRDRGYNEQFF. The CDR3, as DNA: TGTGCCAGCCCCCGGGACAGGGGTTACAATGAGCAGTTCTTC.

The genes are TRBV27 and TRBJ2-3, with D maybe TRBD1 (6 bases). The CDR3 is 15 amino acids. Germline lookup yields CDR1 MNHEY and CDR2 SMNVEV (reference sequence). V was shortened by 6 bases and J by 4 bases, with 17 bases between the two germline ends. CDR3 protein: CASSRRGGGPDTQYF. The CDR3 DNA follows: TGTGCCAGCAGCCGCCGCGGTGGGGGCCCAGATACGCAGTATTTT.

This sequence joins TRBV19 and TRBJ2-1, with 10 bases lining up with TRBD2. The CDR3 runs to 18 residues. J gave up 7 bases and V 4 bases, and 16 bases lay outside the gene matches. Germline V gives CDR1 LNHDA, CDR2 SQIVND (reference sequence). The CDR3 nucleotides read TGTGCCAGTAGTACCCGGCGGGGACTAGCGAACGGGGGGAATGAGCAGTTCTTC. Encoded protein: CASSTRRGLANGGNEQFF.

The chain couples TRBV6-2 or TRBV6-3 to TRBJ1-1; possible D gene TRBD1, 5 bases. V shed 5 bases and J shed 3 bases, with 16 bases lying between them. CDR3 length equals 15 residues. Germline V CDR1 and CDR2: MNHEY, SVGEGT. The CDR3 DNA follows: TGTGCCAGCAGTAGCCTCGGGTGGGGCGACACTGAAGCTTTCTTT. As protein: CASSSLGWGDTEAFF.

The chain uses TRBV29-1 and TRBJ1-2; D not resolved. The V and J ends lost 3 bases and 8 bases respectively, with 19 bases between them. The CDR3 covers 14 residues. Germline assignment: CDR1 SQVTM and CDR2 ANQGSEA. CDR3 nucleotide sequence: TGCAGCGTTGAGGCGACAACCCAAGGTCCGGGCTACACCTTC. It is translated as CSVEATTQGPGYTF.

The V and J genes are TRBV12-3 or TRBV12-4 and TRBJ1-2, with D hard to call. The CDR3 extends over 13 amino acids. V was pared by 5 bases and J by 3 bases, with 10 bases between. The CDR3 loop is CASSLGRDYGYTF. Here the CDR3 DNA reads TGTGCCAGCAGTCTAGGGAGGGACTATGGCTACACCTTC.

V and J are TRBV2 and TRBJ2-1; 12 bases are shared with TRBD2. The length of the CDR3 is 16 residues. J was trimmed by 8 bases and V by 4 bases; bases with no gene match: 9. Germline V gives CDR1 SNHLY, CDR2 FYNNEI. This chain's CDR3 is CASSVFPGLAGDEQFF. CDR3 DNA: TGTGCCAGCAGTGTCTTCCCGGGACTAGCGGGCGATGAGCAGTTCTTC.

This chain links TRBV6-5 with TRBJ2-7, with 9 positions matching TRBD2. The CDR3 loop spans 15 amino acids. Germline CDR1 and CDR2: MNHEY and SVGAGI. V lost 6 bases, J lost 6 bases, and 12 bases stayed unmatched. CDR3 in amino acids: CASRSRRGGLGEQYF. The DNA of the CDR3 is TGTGCCAGCAGGTCCAGGCGGGGGGGGCTGGGCGAGCAGTACTTC.

This chain connects TRBV25-1 to TRBJ2-7, with 9 bases lining up with TRBD2. Germline V gene lookup returns CDR1 MGHDK and CDR2 SYGVNS. V lost 7 bases to trimming and J lost 7 bases; unmatched junction nucleotides: 14. This CDR3 comprises 15 residues. DNA for the CDR3: TGTGCCAGCACCCCCTCAACTAGCGGGTTAATAGAGCAGTACTTC. Translation: CASTPSTSGLIEQYF.

The J gene is TRBJ2-5, the V gene TRBV4-3, with 9 bases lining up with TRBD2. V trimming: 0 bases; J trimming: 9 bases; junction bases outside the gene matches: 5. This CDR3 contains 14 residues. Germline values: CDR1 LGHNA, CDR2 YSLEER. The chain's CDR3 is CASSQEIAGESQYF. The CDR3 region has the DNA TGCGCCAGCAGCCAAGAAATAGCGGGAGAATCCCAGTACTTC.

The chain carries TRBV7-8 and TRBJ2-7, with D unclear. CDR3 length equals 12 residues. V dropped 5 bases and J dropped 6 bases, with 11 bases sitting between them. CDR1 is SGHVS, CDR2 FQNEAQ, per germline. The CDR3 sequence: CASSRVRIEQYF. CDR3 nucleotide sequence: TGTGCCAGCAGCCGAGTGAGGATCGAGCAGTACTTC.